This is a list of T cell receptor beta chains from one sample in a study of blood T cell repertoires in COVID-19. TCRdb's table, derived via immunoSEQ multiplex PCR, lists solely in-frame clones and lacks some. The sample carries roughly 97,000 clones, roughly 91% recorded once. Sequenced material: peripheral blood. The receptors were sampled from a human donor in a cohort sampled during active COVID-19. The CDR3 runs from the conserved cysteine through the conserved F or W. D genes are given only for firm matches. For some rows the clone size is stated as once, few or many, or as a class when expanded; others skip it.

J gene,V gene,D gene,clone size,CDR3 DNA,CDR3 protein
TRBJ2-2,TRBV5-1,TRBD2,.,TGCGCCAGCAGCTTGGCCTCGGGGGAGGGAGGCGCCGGGGAGCTGTTTTTT,CASSLASGEGGAGELFF
TRBJ2-7,TRBV28,TRBD2,once,TGTGCCAGCAGTTTCCGGACTAGCGGGAGTGGAGAGCAGTACTTC,CASSFRTSGSGEQYF
TRBJ1-5,TRBV24-1,.,.,TGTGCCACCAATGGCCGGTCTAGGCCCCAGCATTTT,CATNGRSRPQHF
TRBJ1-4,TRBV7-9,.,.,TGTGCCGCAACAGGACAGTCTAATGAAAAACTGTTTTTT,CAATGQSNEKLFF
TRBJ2-1,TRBV2,TRBD2,once,TGTGCCAGCAGTGAATGGGCGGGGGCCTACAATGAGCAGTTCTTC,CASSEWAGAYNEQFF
TRBJ2-5,TRBV7-9,TRBD1,once,TGTGCCAGCAGCCCCGGACAGGGAGTACAGACCCAGTACTTC,CASSPGQGVQTQYF
TRBJ2-3,TRBV6-6,TRBD1,once,TGTGCCAGCAGTGGGACAGGGAGGACCGATACGCAGTATTTT,CASSGTGRTDTQYF
TRBJ2-3,TRBV5-4,.,.,TGTGCCAGCAGCCTGGCGGAGGCGAGCACAGATACGCAGTATTTT,CASSLAEASTDTQYF
TRBJ1-5,TRBV10-3,.,.,TGTGCCATCAGTGAACAACAGGGCTATCAGCCCCAGCATTTT,CAISEQQGYQPQHF
TRBJ2-1,TRBV13,TRBD2,.,TGTGCCAGCAGCTTAGGGGTAGCGGGAGGCCTTGAGCAGTTCTTC,CASSLGVAGGLEQFF
TRBJ1-5,TRBV28,.,once,TGTGCCAGCAGCCCCGACTATAGCAATCAGCCCCAGCATTTT,CASSPDYSNQPQHF
TRBJ1-1,TRBV19,.,.,TGTGCCAGTAGTATCCCACGACAGGTGAACACTGAAGCTTTCTTT,CASSIPRQVNTEAFF
TRBJ1-2,TRBV29-1,.,.,TGCAGCGTTAAGACAACTAACTATGGCTACACCTTC,CSVKTTNYGYTF
TRBJ1-2,TRBV4-3,TRBD1,.,TGCGCCAGCAGCCAAGGGTCGACAGGGGTTGGCTACACCTTC,CASSQGSTGVGYTF
TRBJ1-2,TRBV7-9,TRBD1,.,TGTGCCAGCAGCCCACAGGGGAGTGGCTACACCTTC,CASSPQGSGYTF
TRBJ2-7,TRBV5-6,TRBD1,.,TGTGCCAGCAGCTCGGGGACAGCCTCCTACGAGCAGTACTTC,CASSSGTASYEQYF
TRBJ2-2,TRBV4-2,.,.,TGTGCCAGCAGCCAAGTTCGAGGGGGGGCGTCCGGGGAGCTGTTTTTT,CASSQVRGGASGELFF
TRBJ2-3,TRBV5-1,.,.,TGCGCCAGCAGCTTGGGGGGGCAGAACACAGATACGCAGTATTTT,CASSLGGQNTDTQYF